The clone carrying this T cell receptor beta chain was counted ten times or more. Its matching antigen is unknown. This entry comes from a study of T cells in Graves' hyperthyroidism and ophthalmopathy. The wider study: Pretreatment peripheral blood was obtained at initial diagnosis.

From RNA transcripts, TCR beta CDR3 regions were amplified. The HTBI primer set was used in a first-round RT-PCR of the TCR CDR3. TCRdb used MiXCR to reprocess the multiplex PCR reads, holding one entry per CDR3 protein. The sample consists of around 56,000 distinct CDR3 sequences, roughly 58% of them appearing once. Overall study findings and caveats: The model foresaw ophthalmopathy a median 6.5 months prior to onset.

Criteria for exclusion of patients were uncontrolled infection, other autoimmune disease, pregnancy or lactation. Each diagnosis drew on symptoms, thyroxine, TRAb, thyroid ultrasound and orbital computed tomography findings. The TCR was taken from a woman aged 55 to 70 with Graves' ophthalmopathy. Sequencing was performed on blood.

CDR3 in DNA: TGTGCCAGCAGTCCCGGCGGAGGGGGATCCTACAATGAGCAGTTCTTC. Encoded protein: CASSPGGGGSYNEQFF. The chain combines TRBV27 with TRBJ2-1; D is possibly TRBD1 or TRBD2 (6 bases each). The CDR3 consists of 16 residues. CDR1 is MNHEY and CDR2 is SMNVEV in the germline V gene (reference sequence). V was shortened by 5 bases and J by 1 base, with 15 bases between the two germline ends.